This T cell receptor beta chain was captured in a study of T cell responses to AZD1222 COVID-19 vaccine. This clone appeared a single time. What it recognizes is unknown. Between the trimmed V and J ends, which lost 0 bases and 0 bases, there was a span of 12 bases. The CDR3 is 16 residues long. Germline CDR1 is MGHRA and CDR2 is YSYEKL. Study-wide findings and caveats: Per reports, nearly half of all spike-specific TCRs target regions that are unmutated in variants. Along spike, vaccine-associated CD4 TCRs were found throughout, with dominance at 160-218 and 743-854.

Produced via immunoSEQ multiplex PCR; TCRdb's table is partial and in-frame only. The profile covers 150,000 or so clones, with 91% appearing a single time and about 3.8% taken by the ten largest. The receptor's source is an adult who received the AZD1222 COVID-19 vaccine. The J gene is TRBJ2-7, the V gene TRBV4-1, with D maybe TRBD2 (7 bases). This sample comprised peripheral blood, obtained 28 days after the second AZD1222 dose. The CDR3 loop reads CASSQDAGARSYEQYF. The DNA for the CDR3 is TGCGCCAGCAGCCAAGATGCGGGGGCCCGCTCCTACGAGCAGTACTTC.